The next 19 T cell receptor beta chains were all read from a single sample in a study of OX40 agonist ivuxolimab in advanced cancers. Measured with immunoSEQ multiplex PCR; TCRdb has only the in-frame clones, and not every one. This sample yields 31,000 or so clones, of which 80% to 90% are seen a single time; around 33% belongs to the top ten. The sequenced sample was CD4+ or CD8+ T cells sorted from blood, obtained in a trial of the OX40 agonist ivuxolimab. All receptors derive from an adult with an advanced solid tumor such as melanoma, head and neck, liver or kidney cancer.

The chain uses TRBV2 and TRBJ2-5; D ambiguous. The J call may be in error: the DNA end matches TRBJ2-7 better. Germline V gene data show CDR1 as SNHLY and CDR2 as FYNNEI. The CDR3 has 15 amino acids. This CDR3 is CASSELIRSSYEQYF. CDR3 in DNA: TGTGCCAGCAGTGAATTAATTCGATCCTCCTACGAGCAGTACTTC.

CDR3 sequence reads: CASSFASAPSYEQYF. CDR3 bases: TGTGCCAGCAGCTTTGCCTCCGCCCCATCCTACGAGCAGTACTTC. The chain is built from TRBV7-8 and TRBJ2-7; D remains unclear. The CDR3 extends over 15 amino acids. Per germline, CDR1 SGHVS and CDR2 FQNEAQ. V was pared by 3 bases and J by 1 base, with 13 bases between.

The CDR3 coding sequence is TGTGCCAGCAGGGAGGACAGCTCCTACGAGCAGTACTTC. Translated, it gives CASREDSSYEQYF. The chain joins TRBV7-3 to TRBJ2-7, with a possible D match to TRBD1 (6 bases). Trimming left V 6 bases short and J 0 bases short, with 9 bases between. The CDR3 is 13 residues long. The germline V gene has CDR1 SGHTA and CDR2 FQGTGA.

This rearrangement joins TRBV2 to TRBJ1-2; D is ambiguous. V was shortened by 3 bases and J by 4 bases, with 9 bases between the two germline ends. The length of the CDR3 is 13 residues. The germline V gene has CDR1 SNHLY and CDR2 FYNNEI. CDR3 region: CASSDFSVYGYTF. CDR3 DNA: TGTGCCAGCAGTGACTTCTCGGTCTATGGCTACACCTTC. Together with reference TRBV2 and TRBJ1-2, the CDR3 gives the full variable domain: EPEVTQTPSHQVTQMGQEVILRCVPISNHLYFYWYRQILGQKVEFLVSFYNNEISEKSEIFDDQFSVERPDGSNFTLKIRSTKLEDSAMYFCASSDFSVYGYTFGSGTRLTVV.

The chain has TRBV7-9 and TRBJ2-7; D is possibly TRBD1 or TRBD2 (6 bases each). Germline lookup yields CDR1 SEHNR and CDR2 FQNEAQ (reference sequence). Trimming removed 5 bases from V and 5 bases from J, with 10 bases in between. The CDR3 is 12 residues long. The CDR3 DNA reads as TGTGCCAGCAGCCCCGGGGGCCACGAGCAGTACTTC. Residues: CASSPGGHEQYF.

J is TRBJ1-6 and V is TRBV14; a possible D gene is TRBD1 (6 bases). Germline CDR1 SGHDN, CDR2 FVKESK. Trimming took off 0 bases at V and 7 bases at J, with 13 bases between the two ends. The CDR3 spans 16 residues. DNA of the CDR3: TGTGCCAGCAGCCAAGATTCCAGGGGCCACAATTCACCCCTCCACTTT. This encodes CASSQDSRGHNSPLHF.

The chain combines TRBV6-5 with TRBJ1-2; D uncertain. V shed 4 bases and J shed 8 bases, with 11 bases lying between them. Germline V gene lookup returns CDR1 MNHEY and CDR2 SVGAGI. This CDR3 spans 12 amino acids. CDR3 residues: CASSSLIEGYTF. DNA of the CDR3: TGTGCCAGCAGTTCGCTGATAGAAGGCTACACCTTC.

V is TRBV7-9 and J is TRBJ2-5; D not resolved. V gave up 3 bases and J gave up 3 bases, with 8 bases separating them. This CDR3 is 13 amino acids long. Germline V gives CDR1 SEHNR, CDR2 FQNEAQ (reference sequence). CDR3 loop: CASSFGHKETQYF. In nucleotides, the CDR3 is TGTGCCAGCAGCTTTGGTCACAAAGAGACCCAGTACTTC.

V is TRBV19 and J is TRBJ1-1, with D perhaps TRBD1 (6 bases). V gave up 1 base and J gave up 8 bases, with 8 bases separating them. The CDR3 sequence is 12 residues long. Germline CDR1 is LNHDA and CDR2 is SQIVND (reference sequence). The CDR3 bases are TGTGCCAGTAGTATAGTTGGACAGGAAGCTTTCTTT. Translated, it gives CASSIVGQEAFF.

This chain joins TRBV10-3 and TRBJ2-7; 8 bases map to TRBD1. Germline V CDR1 and CDR2: ENHRY, SYGVKD. The CDR3 length is 14 residues. V dropped 2 bases and J dropped 5; count of bases not matched to a gene: 5. The CDR3 reads CAISERQGAHEQYF. DNA for the CDR3: TGTGCCATCAGTGAGCGCCAGGGGGCCCACGAGCAGTACTTC.

The chain uses TRBV4-1 and TRBJ2-7; possibly TRBD1 for D (5 bases). Trimming pared 2 bases from V and 2 bases from J, leaving 13 bases between. CDR3 length equals 15 residues. Germline V CDR1 and CDR2: MGHRA, YSYEKL. CDR3 nucleotides: TGCGCCAGCAGCCAAACAGGCGAATGGCCCTACGAGCAGTACTTC. Translated: CASSQTGEWPYEQYF.

The DNA for the CDR3 is TGTGCCAGCAGCTTAGCTTGGTTTGGGGCCAACGTCCTGACTTTC. Its translation: CASSLAWFGANVLTF. The chain carries TRBV7-9 and TRBJ2-6; D remains ambiguous. This CDR3 region has 15 residues. V lost 0 bases and J 3 bases, leaving 6 bases between the germline ends. The germline CDR1 and CDR2 sequences are SEHNR and FQNEAQ (reference sequence). Combining the CDR3 with reference TRBV7-9 and TRBJ2-6 gives the whole variable domain DTGVSQNPRHKITKRGQNVTFRCDPISEHNRLYWYRQTLGQGPEFLTYFQNEAQLEKSRLLSDRFSAERPKGSFSTLEIQRTEQGDSAMYLCASSLAWFGANVLTFGAGSRLTVL.

This clone was counted a single time. This chain joins TRBV4-2 and TRBJ2-7; TRBD1 matches at 9 bases. V shed 1 base, J shed 3 bases, and the junction held 4 bases outside the gene matches. Germline V gives CDR1 LGHNA, CDR2 YNFKEQ. The CDR3 extends over 15 amino acids. CDR3 in DNA: TGTGCCAGCAGCCAAGGGACAGGGGAGCACTACGAGCAGTACTTC. Translating it yields CASSQGTGEHYEQYF.

This sequence joins TRBV19 and TRBJ2-1; D not certain. The V gene's germline CDR1 is LNHDA and CDR2 SQIVND (reference sequence). Deletions cut 5 bases from V and 2 bases from J, with 10 bases between. The CDR3 has 14 residues. DNA for the CDR3: TGTGCCAGTAGTGTGACTGACCCCTACAATGAGCAGTTCTTC. It specifies CASSVTDPYNEQFF.

This chain links TRBV11-1 with TRBJ2-1, with 10 bases matching TRBD2. V trimming: 2 bases; J trimming: 8 bases; junction bases outside the gene matches: 12. The length of the CDR3 is 17 residues. Germline CDR1 and CDR2: SGHAT and FQDESV (reference sequence). The CDR3, as DNA: TGTGCCAGCAGCTTAAGACCTTTTAGCGGGAGGATATATGAGCAGTTCTTC. Its translation is CASSLRPFSGRIYEQFF.

The chain recombines TRBV30 with TRBJ1-5; D is ambiguous. CDR1 is GTSNPN, CDR2 SVGIG, per germline (reference sequence). Between the trimmed V and J ends, which lost 0 bases and 3 bases, there was a span of 9 bases. The length of the CDR3 is 14 residues. DNA of the CDR3: TGTGCCTGGAGTGTACCTGGACCCAATCAGCCCCAGCATTTT. As protein: CAWSVPGPNQPQHF.

This chain connects TRBV13 to TRBJ2-4; 9 bases are shared with TRBD1. CDR1 and CDR2 (germline): PRHDT, FYEKMQ (reference sequence). J lost 1 base, V lost 2 bases, and 3 bases had no gene match. The CDR3 extends over 16 amino acids. CDR3 nucleotides: TGTGCCAGCAGCTTAACAGGGGGCGACGCCAAAAACATTCAGTACTTC. This encodes CASSLTGGDAKNIQYF. The variable domain in full, completed from reference TRBV13 and TRBJ2-4, reads AAGVIQSPRHLIKEKRETATLKCYPIPRHDTVYWYQQGPGQDPQFLISFYEKMQSDKGSIPDRFSAQQFSDYHSELNMSSLELGDSALYFCASSLTGGDAKNIQYFGAGTRLSVL.

The V gene is TRBV19, the J gene TRBJ1-5, with D unclear. CDR3 length: 13 amino acids. V was shortened by 1 base and J by 11 bases, with 12 bases between the two germline ends. Per germline, CDR1 LNHDA and CDR2 SQIVND (reference sequence). The CDR3 here is CASSIVYSEAQHF. For the CDR3, the DNA is TGTGCCAGTAGTATAGTCTACTCGGAAGCCCAGCATTTT.

The chain employs TRBV10-3 and TRBJ2-7; D is ambiguous. The CDR3 length is 14 residues. The V and J ends lost 4 bases and 7 bases respectively, with 17 bases between them. Germline lookup yields CDR1 ENHRY and CDR2 SYGVKD. The CDR3 sequence: CAISAPRAPLEQYF. The CDR3 DNA reads as TGTGCCATCAGTGCCCCCCGGGCCCCCCTGGAGCAGTACTTC.